The T cell receptor beta chain under discussion was sequenced for a study of neurological immune-mediated disorders. The J segment lost 5 bases and the V segment lost 5 bases, leaving 4 bases of the junction unmatched. The CDR3 length is 14 residues. CDR1 and CDR2 (germline): MNHEY, SVGAGI. This clonotype has ten or more counts. 5'RACE with 10-nucleotide random UMIs produced the cDNA. Using its own MiXCR run on the 5' RACE reads, TCRdb lists one record per CDR3 protein. The data contain some 30,000 distinct CDR3 sequences, 4.5% to 7% of them singletons. The chain has TRBV6-5 and TRBJ1-1; 11 positions agree with TRBD1. This TCR was sampled from a woman in her 50s in good health. Sequenced: CD4+ T cells from blood. The CDR3 region is CASSRGTGGTEAFF. The CDR3 coding sequence is TGTGCCAGCAGTCGCGGGACAGGGGGAACTGAAGCTTTCTTT.